A single TCR beta chain is shown here with its context. It lacks a known antigen. Base qualities are not recorded, but no much larger clone differs from it by a single base. These data come from a study of T cell clonotyping in hematopoietic cell transplantation (dated by TCRdb to about 2021). Study-level background: A total of roughly 130 blood samples were collected in the study from approximately 32 consecutive transplant recipients and their related donors. Recruitment of patients was conducted between 2015 and early 2017, and follow-up was continued until September 2020 or death.

Per the germline V gene (reference sequence), SGHAT is the CDR1 and FQDESV is the CDR2. The V and J ends are trimmed by 1 base and 1 base, leaving 4 bases between them. Inclusive of the bounding cysteine and phenylalanine, the CDR3 is 13 residues long. The kept DNA is CDR3 alone, 39 bases in frame from the first base. Related transplant donors provided blood samples for TCR beta sequencing. Nuclei Lysis Solution was used to extract genomic DNA from fresh or cryopreserved unfractionated peripheral blood mononuclear cells. With the immunoSEQ assay, which is a bias-controlled multiplex PCR relying on V- and J-specific primers, TCR beta CDR3 regions were amplified from genomic DNA. In a second PCR step, the CDR3 amplicons were tagged with a proprietary barcode plus Illumina adapter sequences. An Illumina MiSeq instrument was used to sequence the CDR3 libraries. The published analysis was carried out like this. Export and quality control were handled in immunoSEQ Analyzer 3.0, while downstream analyses relied on R Bioconductor and Immunarch. Only productive rearrangements within the normalized downsampled data set were used in the calculation of repertoire metrics. In the normalized cohort, a clonotype counted as pathologically expanded if the clonotype was larger than 5 templates. Repertoire diversity was measured with the Inverse Simpson Index. CMV-specificity analyses were carried out on the non-normalized data set to capture all clonotypes. Held by TCRdb, this immuneACCESS table contains in-frame sequences only and omits some clones. Under half of the omission traces to an unresolved V gene where checked; the cause of the rest is unknown. V, J and clone size are taken as reported in that table, and D and trimming were inferred from the DNA itself. This sample holds about 41,000 clones; 95% were observed only once. The top ten constitute roughly 0.9% of the sample.

Points the paper makes about the study in general: A decrease in recipient TCR diversity was observed after transplant, and a progressive increase in pathologically expanded clonotypes was seen from day 30 to day 180. Inverse Simpson Index values from donors and from recipients before transplant predicted broader TCR repertoire diversity after transplant. Only a small fraction of recipient repertoires overlapped donor repertoires, with over 95% appearing de novo at the given depth. The sample size was limited, and CD4 and CD8 repertoire contributions could not be separated because cells were not sorted.

The rearrangement joined TRBV11-1 to TRBJ1-1; the D gene lacks a confident call. Sequencing was carried out using peripheral blood mononuclear cells. The source is a man aged 25-45 years in good health. Some clones in this sample may be carry-over from other donors' samples. CDR3 protein: CASSLGRNTEAFF. The nucleotide sequence reads as follows: TGTGCCAGCAGCTTAGGTAGGAACACTGAAGCTTTCTTT.